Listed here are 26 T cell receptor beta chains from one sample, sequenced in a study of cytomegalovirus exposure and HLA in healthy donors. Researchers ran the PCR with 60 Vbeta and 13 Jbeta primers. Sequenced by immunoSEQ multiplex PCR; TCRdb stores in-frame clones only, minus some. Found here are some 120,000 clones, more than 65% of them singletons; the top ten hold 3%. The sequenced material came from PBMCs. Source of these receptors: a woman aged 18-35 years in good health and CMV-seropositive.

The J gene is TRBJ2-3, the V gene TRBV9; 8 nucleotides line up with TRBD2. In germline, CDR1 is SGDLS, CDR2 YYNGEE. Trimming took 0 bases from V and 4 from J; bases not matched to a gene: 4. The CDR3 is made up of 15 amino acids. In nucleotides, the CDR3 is TGTGCCAGCAGCGTAGCGGGGGGGACCGCAGATACGCAGTATTTT. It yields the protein CASSVAGGTADTQYF.

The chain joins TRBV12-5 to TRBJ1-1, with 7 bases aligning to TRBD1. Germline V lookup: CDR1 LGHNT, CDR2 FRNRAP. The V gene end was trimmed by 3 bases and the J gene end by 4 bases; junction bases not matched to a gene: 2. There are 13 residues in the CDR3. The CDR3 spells CASGFQGGTEAFF. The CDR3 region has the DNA TGTGCTAGTGGTTTTCAGGGGGGCACTGAAGCTTTCTTT. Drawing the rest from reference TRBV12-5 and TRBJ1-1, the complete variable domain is DARVTQTPRHKVTEMGQEVTMRCQPILGHNTVFWYRQTMMQGLELLAYFRNRAPLDDSGMPKDRFSAEMPDATLATLKIQPSEPRDSAVYFCASGFQGGTEAFFGQGTRLTVV.

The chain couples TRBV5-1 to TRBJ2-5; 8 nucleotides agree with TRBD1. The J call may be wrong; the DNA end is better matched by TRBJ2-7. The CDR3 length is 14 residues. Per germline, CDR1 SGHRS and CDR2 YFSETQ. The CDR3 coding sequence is TGCGCCACCTCCCTGGACAGGGCATCCTACGAGCAGTACTTC. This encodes CATSLDRASYEQYF.

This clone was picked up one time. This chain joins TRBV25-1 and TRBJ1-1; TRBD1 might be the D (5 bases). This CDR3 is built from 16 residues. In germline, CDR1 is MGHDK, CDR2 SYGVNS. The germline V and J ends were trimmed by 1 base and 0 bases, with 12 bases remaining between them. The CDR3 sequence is CASSECSRQMNTEAFF. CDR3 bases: TGTGCCAGCAGTGAATGTAGTAGACAGATGAACACTGAAGCTTTCTTT.

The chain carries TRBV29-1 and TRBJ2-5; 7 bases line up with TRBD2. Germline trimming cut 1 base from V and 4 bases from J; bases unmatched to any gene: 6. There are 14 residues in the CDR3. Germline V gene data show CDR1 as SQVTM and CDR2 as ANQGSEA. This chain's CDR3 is CSVEASGDRETQYF. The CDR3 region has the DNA TGCAGCGTTGAAGCCAGCGGGGATCGAGAGACCCAGTACTTC. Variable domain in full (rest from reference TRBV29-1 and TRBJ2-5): SAVISQKPSRDICQRGTSLTIQCQVDSQVTMMFWYRQQPGQSLTLIATANQGSEATYESGFVIDKFPISRPNLTFSTLTVSNMSPEDSSIYLCSVEASGDRETQYFGPGTRLLVL.

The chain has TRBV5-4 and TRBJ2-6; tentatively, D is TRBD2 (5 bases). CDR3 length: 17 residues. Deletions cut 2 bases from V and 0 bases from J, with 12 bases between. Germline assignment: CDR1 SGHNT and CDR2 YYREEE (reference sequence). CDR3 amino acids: CASSFGGRSSGANVLTF. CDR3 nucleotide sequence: TGTGCCAGCAGCTTCGGAGGACGGTCCTCTGGGGCCAACGTCCTGACTTTC.

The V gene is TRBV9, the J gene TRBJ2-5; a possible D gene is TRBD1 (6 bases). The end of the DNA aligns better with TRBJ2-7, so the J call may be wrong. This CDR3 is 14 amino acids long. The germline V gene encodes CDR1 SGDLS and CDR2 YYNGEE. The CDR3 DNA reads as TGTGCCAGCAGCCCCCACAGGGAGTCCTACGAGCAGTACTTC. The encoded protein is CASSPHRESYEQYF.

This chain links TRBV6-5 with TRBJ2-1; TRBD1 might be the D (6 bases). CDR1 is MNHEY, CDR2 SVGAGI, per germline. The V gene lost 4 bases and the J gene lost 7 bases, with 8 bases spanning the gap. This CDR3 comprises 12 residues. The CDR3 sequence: CASSSRGNEQFF. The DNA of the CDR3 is TGTGCCAGCAGTTCCAGGGGAAATGAGCAGTTCTTC.

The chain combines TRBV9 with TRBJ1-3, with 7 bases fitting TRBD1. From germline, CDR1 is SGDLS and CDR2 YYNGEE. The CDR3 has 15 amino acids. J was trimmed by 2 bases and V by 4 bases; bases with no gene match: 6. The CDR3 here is CASSPQGVAGNTIYF. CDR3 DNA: TGTGCCAGCAGCCCTCAGGGGGTCGCTGGAAACACCATATATTTT.

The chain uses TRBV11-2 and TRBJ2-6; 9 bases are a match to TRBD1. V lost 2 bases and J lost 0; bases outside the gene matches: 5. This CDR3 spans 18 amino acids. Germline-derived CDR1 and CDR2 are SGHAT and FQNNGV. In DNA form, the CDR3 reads TGTGCCAGCAGCTTACGGGACAGGGATTACTCTGGGGCCAACGTCCTGACTTTC. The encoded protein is CASSLRDRDYSGANVLTF.

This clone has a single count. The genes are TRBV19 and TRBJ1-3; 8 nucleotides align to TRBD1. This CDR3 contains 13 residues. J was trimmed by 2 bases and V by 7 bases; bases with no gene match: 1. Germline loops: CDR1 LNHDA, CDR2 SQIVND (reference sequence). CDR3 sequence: CASNRGAGNTIYF. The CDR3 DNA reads TGTGCCAGTAACAGGGGGGCTGGAAACACCATATATTTT.

As DNA, the CDR3 is TGTGCCAGCAGTAAAAGGGACATCCAAGAGACCCAGTACTTC. This translates into CASSKRDIQETQYF. The genes are TRBV6-1 and TRBJ2-5, with TRBD1 as a possible D gene (6 bases). The V end was cut by 5 bases, the J end by 1 base, with 11 bases between. The CDR3 extends over 14 amino acids. Germline lookup yields CDR1 MNHNS and CDR2 SASEGT.

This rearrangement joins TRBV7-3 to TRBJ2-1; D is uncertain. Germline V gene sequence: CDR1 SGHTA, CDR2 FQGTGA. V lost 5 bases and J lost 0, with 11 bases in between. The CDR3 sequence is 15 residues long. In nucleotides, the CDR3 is TGTGCCAGCAGCACCCGACATAGCTCCTACAATGAGCAGTTCTTC. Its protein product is CASSTRHSSYNEQFF.

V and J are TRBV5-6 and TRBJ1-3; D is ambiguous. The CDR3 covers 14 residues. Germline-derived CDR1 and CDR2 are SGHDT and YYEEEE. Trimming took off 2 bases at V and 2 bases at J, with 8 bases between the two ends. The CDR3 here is CASSLLNTGNTIYF. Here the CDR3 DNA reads TGTGCCAGCAGCTTATTAAATACTGGAAACACCATATATTTT.

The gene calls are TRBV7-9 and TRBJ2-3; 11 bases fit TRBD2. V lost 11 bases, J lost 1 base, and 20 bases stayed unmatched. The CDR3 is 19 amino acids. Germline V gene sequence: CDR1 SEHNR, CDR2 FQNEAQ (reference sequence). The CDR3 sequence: CAVTVGAPTTSGGTDTQYF. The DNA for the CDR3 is TGTGCCGTCACCGTTGGGGCACCGACGACTAGCGGGGGCACAGATACGCAGTATTTT.

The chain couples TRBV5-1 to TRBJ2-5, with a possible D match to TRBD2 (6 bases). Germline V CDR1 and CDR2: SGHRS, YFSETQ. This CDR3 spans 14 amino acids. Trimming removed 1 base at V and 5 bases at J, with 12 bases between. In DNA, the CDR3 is TGCGCCAGCAGCTTGACGACTAGTGTGGAGACCCAGTACTTC. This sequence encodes CASSLTTSVETQYF.

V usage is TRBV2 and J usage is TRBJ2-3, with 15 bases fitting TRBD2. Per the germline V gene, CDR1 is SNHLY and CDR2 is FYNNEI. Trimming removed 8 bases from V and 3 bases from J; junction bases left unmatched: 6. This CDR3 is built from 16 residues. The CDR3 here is CASSSGLAGGTDTQYF. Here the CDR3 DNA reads TGTGCCAGCTCGTCTGGACTAGCGGGGGGGACAGATACGCAGTATTTT.

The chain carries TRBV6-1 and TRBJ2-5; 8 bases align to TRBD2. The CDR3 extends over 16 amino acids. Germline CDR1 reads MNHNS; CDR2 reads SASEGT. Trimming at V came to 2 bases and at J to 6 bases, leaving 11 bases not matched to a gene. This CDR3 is CASSESSGGAAQTQYF. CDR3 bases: TGTGCCAGCAGTGAATCGTCGGGGGGGGCCGCCCAGACCCAGTACTTC.

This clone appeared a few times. The CDR3 is CATSWTLGTGNEQYF. CDR3 in DNA: TGTGCCACCAGCTGGACCCTGGGAACAGGGAACGAGCAGTACTTC. The V and J genes are TRBV15 and TRBJ2-7, with D maybe TRBD1 (6 bases). Trimming left V 5 bases short and J 5 bases short, with 19 bases between. The CDR3 totals 15 residues. Per germline, CDR1 LNHNV and CDR2 YYDKDF (reference sequence).

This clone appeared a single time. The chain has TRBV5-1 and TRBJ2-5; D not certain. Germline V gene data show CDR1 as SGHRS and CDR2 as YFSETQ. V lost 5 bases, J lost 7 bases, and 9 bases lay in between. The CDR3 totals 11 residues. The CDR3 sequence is CASSHEATQYF. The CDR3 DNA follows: TGCGCCAGCAGTCATGAAGCGACCCAGTACTTC.

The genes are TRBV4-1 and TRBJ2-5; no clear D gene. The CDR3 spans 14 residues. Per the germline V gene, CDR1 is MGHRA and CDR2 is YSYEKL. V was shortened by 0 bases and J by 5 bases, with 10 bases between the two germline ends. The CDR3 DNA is TGCGCCAGCAGCCAAGAGTATGGGCTTGAGACCCAGTACTTC. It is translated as CASSQEYGLETQYF.

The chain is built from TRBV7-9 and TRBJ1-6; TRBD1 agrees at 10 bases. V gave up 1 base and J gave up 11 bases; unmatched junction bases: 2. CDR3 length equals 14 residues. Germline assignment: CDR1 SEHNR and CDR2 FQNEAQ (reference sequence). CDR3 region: CASSLVDRGPPLHF. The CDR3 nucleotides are TGTGCCAGCAGCTTAGTTGACAGGGGGCCACCCCTCCACTTT.

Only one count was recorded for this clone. As DNA, the CDR3 is TGCGCCAGCAGCCCCGGACAGGGAAGAGGAAACACCATATATTTT. Protein sequence: CASSPGQGRGNTIYF. V usage is TRBV5-1 and J usage is TRBJ1-3; 8 bases fit TRBD1. V gave up 4 bases and J gave up 4 bases; unmatched junction bases: 7. Germline loops: CDR1 SGHRS, CDR2 YFSETQ. This CDR3 has 15 amino acids.

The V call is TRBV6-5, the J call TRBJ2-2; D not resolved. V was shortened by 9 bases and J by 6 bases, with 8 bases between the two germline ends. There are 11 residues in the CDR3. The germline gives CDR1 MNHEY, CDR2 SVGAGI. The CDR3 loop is CASLSAGELFF. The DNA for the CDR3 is TGTGCCAGTCTATCCGCCGGGGAGCTGTTTTTT.

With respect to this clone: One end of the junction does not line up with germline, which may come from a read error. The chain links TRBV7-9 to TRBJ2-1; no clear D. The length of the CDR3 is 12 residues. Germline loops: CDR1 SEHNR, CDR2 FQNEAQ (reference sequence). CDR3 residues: CASSLGLNLPVF. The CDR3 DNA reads TGTGCCAGCAGCTTAGGATTAAACCTACCTGTCTTC.

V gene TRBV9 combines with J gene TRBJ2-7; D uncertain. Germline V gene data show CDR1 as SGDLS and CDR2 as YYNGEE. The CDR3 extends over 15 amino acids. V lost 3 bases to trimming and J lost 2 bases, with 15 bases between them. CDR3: CASSESEGRAYEQYF. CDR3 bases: TGTGCCAGCAGCGAGTCCGAAGGCCGGGCCTACGAGCAGTACTTC. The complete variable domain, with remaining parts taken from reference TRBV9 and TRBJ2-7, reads DSGVTQTPKHLITATGQRVTLRCSPRSGDLSVYWYQQSLDQGLQFLIQYYNGEERAKGNILERFSAQQFPDLHSELNLSSLELGDSALYFCASSESEGRAYEQYFGPGTRLTVT.